This TCR beta chain was recovered during a study of cytomegalovirus exposure and HLA in healthy donors. This clone was detected a few times. Antigen specificity is unknown. Whole-study results and caveats: Sequencing likely generated an artifact that appeared as a cluster of highly shared sequence variants. With DRB1 most and HLA-C fewest, TCR association rates differed between HLA loci in a later analysis. In a later analysis, HLA-associated beta chains showed higher expansion and lower generation probabilities than comparable chains.

The PCR was carried out with 60 Vbeta primers and 13 Jbeta primers. Here immunoSEQ multiplex PCR was the method, and the copy in TCRdb shows in-frame clones only, minus some. This table holds 65,000 to 95,000 clones, roughly 78% found once. Germline loops: CDR1 SGHTA, CDR2 FQGNSA. V lost 5 bases, J lost 4 bases, and 6 bases stayed unmatched. The CDR3 consists of 15 residues. V gene TRBV7-2 combines with J gene TRBJ2-3, with 10 bases matching TRBD2. The sample consisted of PBMCs. This receptor was identified in a man younger than 40 in good health and CMV-seronegative. CDR3 sequence reads: CASSPSGRASDTQYF. As DNA, the CDR3 is TGTGCCAGCAGCCCTAGCGGGAGAGCATCAGATACGCAGTATTTT.